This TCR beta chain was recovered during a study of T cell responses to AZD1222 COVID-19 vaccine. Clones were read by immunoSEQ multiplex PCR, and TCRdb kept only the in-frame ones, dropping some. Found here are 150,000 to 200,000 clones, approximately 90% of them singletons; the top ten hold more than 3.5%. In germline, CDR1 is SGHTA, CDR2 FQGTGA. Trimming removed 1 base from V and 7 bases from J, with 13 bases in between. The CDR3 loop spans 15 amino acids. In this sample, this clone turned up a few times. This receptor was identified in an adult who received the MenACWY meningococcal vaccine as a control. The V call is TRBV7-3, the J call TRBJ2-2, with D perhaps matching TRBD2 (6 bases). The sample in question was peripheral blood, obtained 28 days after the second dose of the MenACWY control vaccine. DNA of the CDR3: TGTGCCAGCAGCTTAATGGCTAGCGCAGACGGGGAGCTGTTTTTT. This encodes CASSLMASADGELFF.